The sequence of this T cell receptor (beta chain) was determined in a study of shared clonotypes between healthy human individuals. Clones were sequenced by immunoSEQ multiplex PCR, and TCRdb holds only the in-frame ones, with some missing. The repertoire holds 2 million to 2.5 million clones, with 85% to 95% as singletons. It was into CD45RA+ naive and CD45RA-negative memory subsets that the CD4+ cells were split. Germline V gene data show CDR1 as LNHDA and CDR2 as SQIVND (reference sequence). Trimming pared 3 bases from V and 2 bases from J, leaving 2 bases between. This CDR3 is built from 12 residues.

The gene calls are TRBV19 and TRBJ1-3; D unclear. The sequencing sample was made of naive CD4+ T cells from PBMCs. Regarding subset: CD45RA+ positively selected. This receptor was obtained from a man aged 18 to 29 in good health. Some clones in this sample may be carry-over from other donors' samples. CDR3 region: CASSMAGNTIYF. In DNA form, the CDR3 reads TGTGCCAGTAGTATGGCTGGAAACACCATATATTTT.